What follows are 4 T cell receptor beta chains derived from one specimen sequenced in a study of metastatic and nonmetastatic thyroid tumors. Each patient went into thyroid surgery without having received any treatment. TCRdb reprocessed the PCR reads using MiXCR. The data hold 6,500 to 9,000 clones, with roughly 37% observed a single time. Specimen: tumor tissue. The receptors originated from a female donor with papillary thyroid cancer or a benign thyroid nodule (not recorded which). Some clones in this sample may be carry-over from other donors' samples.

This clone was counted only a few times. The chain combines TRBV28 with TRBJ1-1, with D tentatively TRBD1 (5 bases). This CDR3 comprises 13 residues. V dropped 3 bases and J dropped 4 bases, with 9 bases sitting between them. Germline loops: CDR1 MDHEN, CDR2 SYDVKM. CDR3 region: CASSFGGGTEAFF. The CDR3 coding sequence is TGTGCCAGCAGTTTCGGCGGGGGCACTGAAGCTTTCTTT.

The CDR3 nucleotides are TGCAGTGCTAGGGGGCCGACAGACGTATACGAGCAGTACTTC. Translating it yields CSARGPTDVYEQYF. This chain connects TRBV20-1 to TRBJ2-7; tentatively, D is TRBD1 (5 bases). The V gene lost 3 bases and the J gene lost 4 bases, with 16 bases spanning the gap. The germline CDR1 and CDR2 sequences are DFQATT and SNEGSKA (reference sequence). The CDR3 is made up of 14 amino acids.

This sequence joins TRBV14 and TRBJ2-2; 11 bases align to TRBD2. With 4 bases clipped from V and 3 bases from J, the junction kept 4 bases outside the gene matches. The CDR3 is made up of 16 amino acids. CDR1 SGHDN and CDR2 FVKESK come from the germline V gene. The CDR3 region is CASSRLLAGDTGELFF. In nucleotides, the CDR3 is TGTGCCAGCAGCCGCTTACTAGCGGGGGACACCGGGGAGCTGTTTTTT.

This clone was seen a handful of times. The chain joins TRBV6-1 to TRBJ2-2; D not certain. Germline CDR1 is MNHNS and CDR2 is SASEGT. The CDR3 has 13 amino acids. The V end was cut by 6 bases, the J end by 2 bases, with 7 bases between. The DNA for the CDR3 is TGTGCCAGCAGCGAGATAAACACCGGGGAGCTGTTTTTT. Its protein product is CASSEINTGELFF.